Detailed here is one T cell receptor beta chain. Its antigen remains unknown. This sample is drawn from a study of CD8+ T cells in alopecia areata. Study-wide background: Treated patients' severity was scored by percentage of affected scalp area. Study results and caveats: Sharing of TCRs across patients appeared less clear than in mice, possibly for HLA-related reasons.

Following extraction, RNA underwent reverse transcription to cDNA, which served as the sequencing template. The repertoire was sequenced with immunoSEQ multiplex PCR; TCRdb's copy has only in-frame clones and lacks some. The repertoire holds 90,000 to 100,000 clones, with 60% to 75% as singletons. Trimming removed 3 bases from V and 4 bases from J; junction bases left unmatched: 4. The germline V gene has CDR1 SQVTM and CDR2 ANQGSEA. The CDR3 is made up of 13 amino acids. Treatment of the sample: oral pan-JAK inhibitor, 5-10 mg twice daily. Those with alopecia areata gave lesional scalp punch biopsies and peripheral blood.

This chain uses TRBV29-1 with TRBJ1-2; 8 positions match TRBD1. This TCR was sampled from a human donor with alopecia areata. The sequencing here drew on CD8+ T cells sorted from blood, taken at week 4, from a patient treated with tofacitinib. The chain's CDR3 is CSVEETGAYGYTF. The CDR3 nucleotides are TGCAGCGTTGAGGAGACAGGGGCCTATGGCTACACCTTC.